The T cell receptor beta chain described here comes from a study of blood T cell repertoires in COVID-19. Study at large: From T cells, B-cell-depleted T cells, or PBMCs came the material, which was cDNA or gDNA.

The recovered donors of Cohort 3 showed two negative PCRs, clearance, or symptom resolution. This clone has only a few counts. The ends were cut back, 1 base at V and 2 bases at J, with 10 bases in the middle. This CDR3 spans 15 amino acids. The germline V gene encodes CDR1 MGHRA and CDR2 YSYEKL. Profiling relied on immunoSEQ multiplex PCR, and the TCRdb table lists in-frame clones only, not all of them. The table records a few hundred thousand clones, 70% to 90% of them present only once. This clonotype was sampled from a man aged 30 to 45 who had recovered from COVID-19. The rearrangement joins TRBV4-1 to TRBJ2-3; no firm D call. The sample was PBMCs or T cells enriched from blood (not recorded which). The CDR3 DNA is TGCGCCAGCAGCCAAGGGAGCGCCACCACAGATACGCAGTATTTT. Its protein product is CASSQGSATTDTQYF.